These 18 T cell receptor beta chains came from one sample sequenced in a study of T-cell reconstitution after alpha-beta-depleted transplantation in children listed by TCRdb under 2016. The sample's treatment or condition label, decoded: allogeneic hematopoietic cell transplantation with graft depleted of TCRalphabeta T cells and CD19 B cells. Preparation of the library involved PCR. Sequencer: Illumina HiSeq 2500. To normalize quantification of the TCRbeta repertoire, the TCR libraries were built with molecular barcoding that relied on unique molecular identifiers. Using fastp at Q25 and MiXCR, TCRdb reprocessed the public reads and kept productive beta chains. Rows matching on CDR3 protein sequence are summarized as one entry with the most common DNA and genes. The sample table lists approximately 800,000 distinct CDR3 sequences, 16% of them with a count of one. The ten biggest clones cover around 4.5% of the sample.

The specimen comprised PBMCs, mostly from graft donor cells, sampled 360 days after TCRalphabeta/CD19-depleted stem cell transplant. The receptor source for this set is a male patient between 5 and 17 years old who had a stem cell transplant for acute lymphoblastic leukemia, so the T cells may come from the graft donor.

This clonotype was counted between two and nine times. V is TRBV12-3 or TRBV12-4 and J is TRBJ2-5; TRBD2 aligns across 11 bases. Trimming at V came to 6 bases and at J to 1 base, leaving 7 bases not matched to a gene. CDR3 length: 16 residues. DNA of the CDR3: TGTGCCAGCAGCCCGCGGGGACTAGCGGTCCAAGAGACCCAGTACTTC. This encodes CASSPRGLAVQETQYF.

This clonotype has a handful of counts. The chain carries TRBV20-1 and TRBJ2-7, with D maybe TRBD2 (6 bases). From germline, CDR1 is DFQATT and CDR2 SNEGSKA (reference sequence). The CDR3 length is 13 residues. V lost 6 bases and J 2 bases, leaving 14 bases between the germline ends. The CDR3 DNA sequence: TGCAGTGCCGGTCGCGGGGAACCCTACGAGCAGTACTTC. It specifies CSAGRGEPYEQYF.

This clonotype was seen only a few times. The chain joins TRBV29-1 to TRBJ2-2; maybe TRBD1 (5 bases). Trimming stripped 4 bases from V and 3 bases from J, with 6 bases between. The CDR3 is 12 amino acids. Looked up from germline, CDR1 is SQVTM and CDR2 is ANQGSEA. The CDR3 sequence: CSVGRDTGELFF. The CDR3, as DNA: TGCAGCGTTGGCAGGGACACCGGGGAGCTGTTTTTT.

The chain uses TRBV10-3 and TRBJ2-1; D might be TRBD1 (6 bases). CDR3 length: 14 amino acids. Trimming cost V 3 bases and J 4 bases, with 10 bases left between them. The germline V gene encodes CDR1 ENHRY and CDR2 SYGVKD. CDR3: CAISERQAYNEQFF. The CDR3 DNA reads TGTGCCATCAGTGAACGACAGGCATACAATGAGCAGTTCTTC.

The CDR3 DNA reads as TGTGCCAGCAGCTCCTGGACCCTCGACCTAGATACGCAGTATTTT. Translated: CASSSWTLDLDTQYF. V and J are TRBV7-9 and TRBJ2-3; D is ambiguous. The germline CDR1 and CDR2 sequences are SEHNR and FQNEAQ (reference sequence). With 4 bases removed from V and 5 bases from J, the gap between germline ends came to 16 bases. This CDR3 is 15 amino acids long.

This clonotype was seen a handful of times. The V call is TRBV11-1, the J call TRBJ2-7, with 8 bases identical to TRBD1. J gave up 2 bases and V 1 base, and 22 bases lay outside the gene matches. Germline V gene lookup returns CDR1 SGHAT and CDR2 FQDESV (reference sequence). This CDR3 comprises 21 residues. The CDR3 loop is CASSLGGSRGLMVGPTYEQYF. CDR3 DNA sequence: TGTGCCAGCAGCTTAGGGGGAAGCAGGGGGCTAATGGTTGGGCCGACCTACGAGCAGTACTTC.

This clonotype has more than one count but fewer than ten. This chain joins TRBV9 and TRBJ2-2; no clear D gene. CDR3 size: 13 residues. The V end lost 3 bases, the J end lost 7 bases, and 10 bases lay between the germline ends. In germline, CDR1 is SGDLS, CDR2 YYNGEE. The CDR3 sequence is CASSAIFGGELFF. The DNA of the CDR3 is TGTGCCAGCAGCGCAATATTCGGCGGGGAGCTGTTTTTT. The variable domain in full, completed from reference TRBV9 and TRBJ2-2, reads DSGVTQTPKHLITATGQRVTLRCSPRSGDLSVYWYQQSLDQGLQFLIQYYNGEERAKGNILERFSAQQFPDLHSELNLSSLELGDSALYFCASSAIFGGELFFGEGSRLTVL.

V usage is TRBV7-9 and J usage is TRBJ2-3; 7 bases are a match to TRBD2. V shed 2 bases, J shed 4 bases, and the junction held 9 bases outside the gene matches. Germline CDR1 and CDR2: SEHNR and FQNEAQ (reference sequence). CDR3 length equals 16 residues. The CDR3 DNA reads as TGTGCCAGCAGCTTAAGCCGCGGGAGTCGTCCAGATACGCAGTATTTT. This translates into CASSLSRGSRPDTQYF. Supplemented by reference TRBV7-9 and TRBJ2-3, the full variable domain reads DTGVSQNPRHKITKRGQNVTFRCDPISEHNRLYWYRQTLGQGPEFLTYFQNEAQLEKSRLLSDRFSAERPKGSFSTLEIQRTEQGDSAMYLCASSLSRGSRPDTQYFGPGTRLTVL.

V usage is TRBV4-1 and J usage is TRBJ2-7, with 9 bases lining up with TRBD2. Trimming removed 4 bases from V and 3 bases from J; junction bases left unmatched: 16. The CDR3 has 18 residues. The germline gives CDR1 MGHRA, CDR2 YSYEKL. Here the CDR3 DNA reads TGCGCCAGCAGCCGTTCGGCCGTGAAACTAGCGGGTGTCTACGAGCAGTACTTC. This translates into CASSRSAVKLAGVYEQYF.

This rearrangement joins TRBV25-1 to TRBJ2-1, with unresolved D. V was clipped by 3 bases and J by 2 bases, with 8 bases between them. Per the germline V gene, CDR1 is MGHDK and CDR2 is SYGVNS. The length of the CDR3 is 14 residues. Here the CDR3 reads CASSEIRPYNEQFF. As DNA, the CDR3 is TGTGCCAGCAGTGAGATTCGCCCCTACAATGAGCAGTTCTTC.

The V gene is TRBV7-8, the J gene TRBJ2-6; maybe TRBD2 (6 bases). Trimming stripped 4 bases from V and 0 bases from J, with 7 bases between. Germline V lookup: CDR1 SGHVS, CDR2 FQNEAQ. This CDR3 region has 15 residues. The CDR3 is CASSSDYSGANVLTF. The CDR3 DNA sequence: TGTGCCAGCAGCTCGGACTACTCTGGGGCCAACGTCCTGACTTTC. Based on the CDR3 plus reference TRBV7-8 and TRBJ2-6, the full variable domain is GAGVSQSPRYKVAKRGQDVALRCDPISGHVSLFWYQQALGQGPEFLTYFQNEAQLDKSGLPSDRFFAERPEGSVSTLKIQRTQQEDSAVYLCASSSDYSGANVLTFGAGSRLTVL.

This clonotype was seen a few times. This rearrangement joins TRBV7-2 to TRBJ2-3, with a possible D match to TRBD1 (5 bases). V shed 1 base and J shed 3 bases, with 14 bases lying between them. CDR1 and CDR2 (germline): SGHTA, FQGNSA. CDR3 length: 16 amino acids. CDR3 sequence (DNA): TGTGCCAGCAGCTTAGAGGGGCAGGGATGGACAGATACGCAGTATTTT. It specifies CASSLEGQGWTDTQYF.

This clonotype was seen only a few times. The genes are TRBV27 and TRBJ2-3; 7 bases are a match to TRBD2. The CDR3 sequence is 16 residues long. The V gene end was trimmed by 5 bases and the J gene end by 5 bases; junction bases not matched to a gene: 13. CDR1 is MNHEY, CDR2 SMNVEV, per germline (reference sequence). Here the CDR3 reads CASSPLRGSPQDTQYF. Written as DNA, the CDR3 is TGTGCCAGCAGTCCTTTGCGGGGGTCTCCCCAAGATACGCAGTATTTT.

This chain connects TRBV20-1 to TRBJ1-2, with unresolved D. V dropped 6 bases and J dropped 6 bases, with 20 bases sitting between them. Germline V CDR1 and CDR2: DFQATT, SNEGSKA (reference sequence). The CDR3 is 14 residues long. CDR3 DNA sequence: TGCAGTGCCCTGTTGTCTTGGGCCTTCGATGGCTACACCTTC. Translating it yields CSALLSWAFDGYTF.

This chain uses TRBV12-5 with TRBJ2-1, with 14 bases fitting TRBD2. V trimming: 2 bases; J trimming: 7 bases; junction bases outside the gene matches: 10. Germline V lookup: CDR1 LGHNT, CDR2 FRNRAP. The CDR3 consists of 18 residues. CDR3 amino acids: CASGLTGLAGGLSNEQFF. Written as DNA, the CDR3 is TGTGCTAGTGGTTTGACCGGACTAGCGGGAGGCTTATCAAATGAGCAGTTCTTC.

This clonotype was counted a few times. The chain is built from TRBV12-3 or TRBV12-4 and TRBJ2-1; D gene uncertain. The CDR3 sequence is 16 residues long. V was trimmed by 3 bases and J by 0 bases, leaving 12 bases between them. Written as DNA, the CDR3 is TGTGCCAGCAGTTTCTTACAGAAGAGCTCCTACAATGAGCAGTTCTTC. Its protein product is CASSFLQKSSYNEQFF.

A few counts support this clonotype. This chain connects TRBV2 to TRBJ1-2; TRBD1 matches 7 bases. V was pared by 4 bases and J by 6 bases, with 5 bases of the junction left unmatched. The CDR3 extends over 13 amino acids. CDR1 is SNHLY, CDR2 FYNNEI, per germline. CDR3 loop: CASSVNRGNGYTF. The CDR3 nucleotides read TGTGCCAGCAGTGTAAACAGGGGAAATGGCTACACCTTC. Combining the CDR3 with reference TRBV2 and TRBJ1-2 gives the whole variable domain EPEVTQTPSHQVTQMGQEVILRCVPISNHLYFYWYRQILGQKVEFLVSFYNNEISEKSEIFDDQFSVERPDGSNFTLKIRSTKLEDSAMYFCASSVNRGNGYTFGSGTRLTVV.

The V gene is TRBV5-5, the J gene TRBJ1-1; D is unclear. Trimming pared 3 bases from V and 1 base from J, leaving 13 bases between. The CDR3 has 15 residues. Germline assignment: CDR1 SGHKS and CDR2 YYEKEE (reference sequence). The CDR3 DNA reads TGTGCCAGCAGCTCCCAGAGGGTCACGAACACTGAAGCTTTCTTT. Translating gives CASSSQRVTNTEAFF.